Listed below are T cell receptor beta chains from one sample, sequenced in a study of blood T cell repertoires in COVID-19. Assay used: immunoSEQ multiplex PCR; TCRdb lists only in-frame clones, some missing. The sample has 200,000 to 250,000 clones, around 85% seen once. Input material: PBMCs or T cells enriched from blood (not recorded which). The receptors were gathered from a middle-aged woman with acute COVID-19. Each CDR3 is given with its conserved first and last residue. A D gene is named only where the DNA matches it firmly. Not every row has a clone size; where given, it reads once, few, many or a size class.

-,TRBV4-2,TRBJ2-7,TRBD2,CASSQDWTGLAAYEQYF,TGTGCCAGCAGCCAAGATTGGACGGGACTAGCGGCCTACGAGCAGTACTTC
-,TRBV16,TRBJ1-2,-,CASSRDVRVANYGYTF,TGTGCCAGCAGCCGGGATGTCAGGGTTGCTAACTATGGCTACACCTTC
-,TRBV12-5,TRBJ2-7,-,CASGLASETRKEYF,TGTGCTAGTGGTTTGGCCTCCGAGACTAGGAAGGAGTACTTC
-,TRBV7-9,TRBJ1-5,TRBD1,CASSLANGQGGQPQHF,TGTGCCAGCAGCTTAGCTAACGGACAGGGGGGTCAGCCCCAGCATTTT
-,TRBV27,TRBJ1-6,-,CASSRNRQDNSPLHF,TGTGCCAGCAGTCGTAATCGACAGGATAATTCACCCCTCCACTTT
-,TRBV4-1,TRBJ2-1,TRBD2,CASSPRVTAGVHEQFF,TGCGCCAGCAGCCCGAGGGTCACGGCGGGAGTTCATGAGCAGTTCTTC
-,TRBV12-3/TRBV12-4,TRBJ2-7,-,CASSLRGEQYF,TGTGCCAGCAGTTTGAGGGGGGAGCAGTACTTC
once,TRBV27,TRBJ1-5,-,CASSSPNQPQHF,TGTGCCAGCAGTTCCCCAAATCAGCCCCAGCATTTT
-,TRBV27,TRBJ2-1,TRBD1,CASRYGTGTYNEQFF,TGTGCCAGCAGATACGGGACAGGGACCTACAATGAGCAGTTCTTC
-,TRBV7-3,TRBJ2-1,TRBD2,CASSPSGNSYNEQFF,TGTGCCAGCAGCCCGAGCGGGAACTCCTACAATGAGCAGTTCTTC
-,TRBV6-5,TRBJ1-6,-,CASGIGGIGSPLHF,TGTGCCAGCGGTATAGGGGGAATCGGTTCACCCCTCCACTTT
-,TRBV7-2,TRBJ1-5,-,CASSVGRDQPQHF,TGTGCCAGCAGCGTGGGGAGAGATCAGCCCCAGCATTTT
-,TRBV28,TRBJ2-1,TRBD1,CASRTGTGTTPGHEQFF,TGTGCCAGCAGGACCGGGACAGGTACTACACCAGGGCATGAGCAGTTCTTC
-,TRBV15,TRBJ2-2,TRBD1,CATSRGQGVNTGELFF,TGTGCCACCAGCAGAGGACAGGGGGTTAACACCGGGGAGCTGTTTTTT
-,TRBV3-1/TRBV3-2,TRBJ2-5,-,CASSQDFERTQYF,TGTGCCAGCAGCCAAGATTTCGAGCGGACCCAGTACTTC
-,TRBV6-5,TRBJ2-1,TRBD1,CASSQGIYNEQFF,TGTGCCAGCTCACAGGGGATATACAATGAGCAGTTCTTC
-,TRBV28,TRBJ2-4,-,CASGGGMAKNIQYF,TGTGCCAGCGGGGGCGGAATGGCCAAAAACATTCAGTACTTC
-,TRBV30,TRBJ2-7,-,CAWSVIVYEQYF,TGTGCCTGGAGTGTAATAGTGTACGAGCAGTACTTC
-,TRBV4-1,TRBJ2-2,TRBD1,CASSQERLRDRAITGELFF,TGCGCCAGCAGCCAAGAACGGTTACGCGACAGGGCTATAACCGGGGAGCTGTTTTTT
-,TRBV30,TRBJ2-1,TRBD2,CAWKSLAGGYNEQFF,TGTGCCTGGAAATCCCTAGCGGGAGGCTACAATGAGCAGTTCTTC
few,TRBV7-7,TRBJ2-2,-,CASSLEGGRATGELFF,TGTGCCAGCAGCTTAGAGGGAGGCAGGGCCACCGGGGAGCTGTTTTTT
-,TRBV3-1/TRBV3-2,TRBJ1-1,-,CASSHSGRGNEAFF,TGTGCCAGCAGCCATTCAGGGAGGGGAAATGAAGCTTTCTTT
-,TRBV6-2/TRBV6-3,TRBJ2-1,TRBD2,CASSWEQGLAGGSYNEQFF,TGTGCCAGCAGTTGGGAACAGGGACTAGCGGGAGGCTCCTACAATGAGCAGTTCTTC
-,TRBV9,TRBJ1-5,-,CASSVDNRGPQHF,TGTGCCAGCAGCGTAGATAACCGAGGGCCCCAGCATTTT
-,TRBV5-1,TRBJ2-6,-,CASSLAGNGANVLTF,TGCGCCAGCAGCTTGGCCGGGAACGGGGCCAACGTCCTGACTTTC
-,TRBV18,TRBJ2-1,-,CASSPNMPGNSYNEQFF,TGTGCCAGCTCACCAAACATGCCCGGGAACTCCTACAATGAGCAGTTCTTC
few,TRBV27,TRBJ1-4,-,CASSPSFATNEKLFF,TGTGCCAGCAGCCCGAGCTTTGCAACTAATGAAAAACTGTTTTTT
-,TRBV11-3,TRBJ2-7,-,CASSTQGLNREYTYEQYF,TGTGCCAGCAGCACTCAGGGGTTGAACAGGGAGTACACCTACGAGCAGTACTTC
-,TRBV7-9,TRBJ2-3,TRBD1,CASGQGVTDTQYF,TGTGCCAGCGGACAGGGGGTCACAGATACGCAGTATTTT
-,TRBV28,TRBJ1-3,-,CASSLDRGNTIYF,TGTGCCAGCAGCCTTGACAGGGGAAACACCATATATTTT
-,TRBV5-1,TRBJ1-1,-,CASSLTVNTEAFF,TGCGCCAGCAGCTTGACAGTGAACACTGAAGCTTTCTTT
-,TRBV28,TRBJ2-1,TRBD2,CATRTRHEQFF,TGTGCCACCAGGACTAGACATGAGCAGTTCTTC
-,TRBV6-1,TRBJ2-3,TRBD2,CASSEHGSGRVTDTQYF,TGTGCCAGCAGTGAACACGGTAGCGGGAGGGTGACAGATACGCAGTATTTT
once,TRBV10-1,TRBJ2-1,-,CASSDSSEHPRIF,TGCGCCAGCAGTGACTCTAGCGAGCACCCCAGGATCTTC
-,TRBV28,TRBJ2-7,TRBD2,CASRRTSGPSYEQYF,TGTGCCAGCAGACGAACTAGCGGGCCATCTTACGAGCAGTACTTC
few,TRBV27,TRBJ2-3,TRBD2,CASSQGTSVADTQYF,TGTGCCAGCAGTCAAGGGACTAGCGTCGCAGATACGCAGTATTTT
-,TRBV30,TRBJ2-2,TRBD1,CAFATGLFTGELFF,TGTGCCTTTGCGACAGGGTTATTCACCGGGGAGCTGTTTTTT
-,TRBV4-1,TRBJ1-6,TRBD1,CASSHGNRGPGSPLHF,TGCGCCAGCAGCCATGGGAACAGGGGGCCAGGTTCACCCCTCCACTTT
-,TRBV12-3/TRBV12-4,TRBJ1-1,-,CASTSGVNTEAFF,TGTGCCAGCACGTCAGGGGTGAACACTGAAGCTTTCTTT
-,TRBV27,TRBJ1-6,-,CASSVSGTGLMALHF,TGTGCCAGCAGCGTATCCGGGACTGGCCTTATGGCCCTCCACTTT
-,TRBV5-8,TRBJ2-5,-,CASRSRRSAPKGETQYF,TGTGCCAGCAGATCACGCCGGTCAGCGCCTAAGGGGGAGACCCAGTACTTC
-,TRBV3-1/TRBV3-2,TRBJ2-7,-,CASSPPRGYEQYF,TGTGCCAGCAGCCCACCCCGGGGCTACGAGCAGTACTTC
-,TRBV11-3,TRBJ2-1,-,CASSFAEMSSYNEQFF,TGTGCCAGCAGCTTCGCGGAGATGAGCTCCTACAATGAGCAGTTCTTC
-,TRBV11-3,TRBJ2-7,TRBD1,CASSPSGQPYEQYF,TGTGCCAGCAGCCCCTCGGGACAGCCGTACGAGCAGTACTTC
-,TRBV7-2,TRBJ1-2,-,CASSLESTNYGYTF,TGTGCCAGCAGCTTAGAGTCTACTAACTATGGCTACACCTTC
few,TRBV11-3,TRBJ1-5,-,CASSLNGGNQPQHF,TGTGCCAGCAGCTTAAACGGCGGAAATCAGCCCCAGCATTTT
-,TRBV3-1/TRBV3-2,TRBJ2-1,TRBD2,CASSPLGTSSYNEQFF,TGTGCCAGCAGCCCCCTCGGGACTAGCTCCTACAATGAGCAGTTCTTC
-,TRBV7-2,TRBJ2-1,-,CASSLIGPGQLYNEQFF,TGTGCCAGCAGCTTGATAGGTCCGGGACAACTCTACAATGAGCAGTTCTTC
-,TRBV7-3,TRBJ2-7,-,CASSFSQGYEQYF,TGTGCCAGCAGCTTCTCACAGGGCTACGAGCAGTACTTC
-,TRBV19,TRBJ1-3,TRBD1,CASRTGGSGNTIYF,TGTGCCAGTAGGACAGGGGGCTCTGGAAACACCATATATTTT
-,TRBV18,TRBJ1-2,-,CASSPRPEARSGYTF,TGTGCCAGCTCACCGAGGCCCGAGGCTAGAAGCGGCTACACCTTC
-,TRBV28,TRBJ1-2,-,CASRPLGQFYGYTF,TGTGCCAGCAGACCCCTAGGACAGTTCTATGGCTACACCTTC
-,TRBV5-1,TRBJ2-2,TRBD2,CASSLLGLAGATGELFF,TGCGCCAGCAGCCTTCTGGGACTAGCGGGAGCCACCGGGGAGCTGTTTTTT
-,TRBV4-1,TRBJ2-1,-,CASSQGGGMSSYNEQFF,TGCGCCAGCAGCCAAGGGGGCGGGATGAGCTCCTACAATGAGCAGTTCTTC
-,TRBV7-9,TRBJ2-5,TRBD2,CASSSRLAGRETQYF,TGTGCCAGCAGCTCAAGACTAGCGGGGAGGGAGACCCAGTACTTC
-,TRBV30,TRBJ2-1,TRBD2,CAWSSGRGYNEQFF,TGTGCCTGGAGTAGCGGGAGGGGCTACAATGAGCAGTTCTTC
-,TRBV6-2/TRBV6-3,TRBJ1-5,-,CASSQTRGNQPQHF,TGTGCCAGCAGCCAGACCAGGGGAAATCAGCCCCAGCATTTT
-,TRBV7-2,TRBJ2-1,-,CASSLDPGINEQFF,TGTGCCAGCAGCTTAGATCCAGGGATAAATGAGCAGTTCTTC
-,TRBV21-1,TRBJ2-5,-,CASSKGRCRDIRGRETQYF,TGTGCCAGCAGCAAAGGCAGGTGCAGGGACATCCGAGGCAGAGAGACCCAGTACTTC